The 5 T cell receptor beta chains below all came from one sample that was sequenced in a study of blood T cell repertoires in COVID-19. Sequencing was performed with immunoSEQ multiplex PCR; in TCRdb, only in-frame clones are kept and a portion is missing. The sample consists of approximately 230,000 clones, 75% to 95% of them appearing once. What was sequenced was PBMCs or T cells enriched from blood (not recorded which). These receptors came from a woman under 30 who had recovered from COVID-19.

This chain joins TRBV11-2 and TRBJ1-3; 7 positions agree with TRBD1. Germline CDR1 reads SGHAT; CDR2 reads FQNNGV. V lost 5 bases to trimming and J lost 0 bases; unmatched junction nucleotides: 10. This CDR3 comprises 17 residues. CDR3 DNA: TGTGCCAGCAGCACCTCGGGACAGACCTCCTCTGGAAACACCATATATTTT. It codes for CASSTSGQTSSGNTIYF.

The chain carries TRBV11-1 and TRBJ2-5; D is possibly TRBD2 (5 bases). The germline V and J ends were trimmed by 4 bases and 3 bases, with 12 bases remaining between them. Germline-derived CDR1 and CDR2 are SGHAT and FQDESV (reference sequence). The CDR3 totals 14 residues. The CDR3 sequence is CASSSVDGEETQYF. For the CDR3, the DNA is TGTGCCAGCAGCTCCGTGGACGGGGAAGAGACCCAGTACTTC.

J is TRBJ2-1 and V is TRBV19, with TRBD2 identical over 12 bases. Germline CDR1 reads LNHDA; CDR2 reads SQIVND (reference sequence). CDR3 length: 15 residues. Germline trimming cut 4 bases from V and 4 bases from J; bases unmatched to any gene: 2. The CDR3 loop is CASSTGLAGYNEQFF. As DNA, the CDR3 is TGTGCCAGTAGTACGGGACTAGCGGGTTACAATGAGCAGTTCTTC.

This clone has a single count. This chain uses TRBV11-2 with TRBJ2-1, with TRBD1 matching over 7 bases. V lost 5 bases to trimming and J lost 8 bases; unmatched junction nucleotides: 9. Germline values: CDR1 SGHAT, CDR2 FQNNGV. The CDR3 consists of 14 residues. Here the CDR3 reads CASSPRTGRDEQFF. CDR3 in DNA: TGTGCCAGCAGCCCCCGGACAGGACGGGATGAGCAGTTCTTC.

The gene calls are TRBV6-5 and TRBJ1-1; D not resolved. The germline V and J ends were trimmed by 7 bases and 2 bases, with 17 bases remaining between them. There are 15 residues in the CDR3. The germline V gene has CDR1 MNHEY and CDR2 SVGAGI. In nucleotides, the CDR3 is TGTGCCAGCACCTTATCCCGGGGTCTTAACACTGAAGCTTTCTTT. This gives the protein CASTLSRGLNTEAFF.